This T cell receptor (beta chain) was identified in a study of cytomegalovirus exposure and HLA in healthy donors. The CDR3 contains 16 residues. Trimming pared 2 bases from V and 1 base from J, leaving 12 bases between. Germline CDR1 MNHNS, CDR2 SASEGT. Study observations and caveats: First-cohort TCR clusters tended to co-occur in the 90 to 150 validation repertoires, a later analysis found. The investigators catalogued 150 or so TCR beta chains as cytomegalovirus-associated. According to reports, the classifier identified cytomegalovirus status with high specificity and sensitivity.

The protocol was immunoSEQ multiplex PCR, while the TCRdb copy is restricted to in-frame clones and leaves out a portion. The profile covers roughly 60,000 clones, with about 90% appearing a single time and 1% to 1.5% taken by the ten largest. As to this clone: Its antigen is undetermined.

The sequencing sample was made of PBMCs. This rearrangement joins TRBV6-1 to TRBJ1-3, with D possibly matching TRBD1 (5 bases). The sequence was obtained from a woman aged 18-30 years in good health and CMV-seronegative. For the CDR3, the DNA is TGTGCCAGCAGTGAATGGGTCGGGGGGTCTGGAAACACCATATATTTT. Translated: CASSEWVGGSGNTIYF.